Sequencing of this T cell receptor beta chain was carried out in a study of control samples from healthy donors and cancer patients. CDR3 length: 15 amino acids. The V and J ends lost 2 bases and 2 bases, in that order; junction bases with no gene match: 3. Germline V gives CDR1 SGHAT, CDR2 FQNNGV. Only in-frame clones appear in the TCRdb table, and some are missing; sequencing was by immunoSEQ multiplex PCR. The table includes tens of thousands of clones, under 90% detected once. The sequence was collected from a man in his 70s in good health. The sample consisted of blood. V usage is TRBV11-2 and J usage is TRBJ1-3, with 7 nucleotides matching TRBD1. CDR3 sequence reads: CASSLRQGAGNTIYF. The CDR3 nucleotides read TGTGCCAGCAGCTTACGTCAGGGGGCTGGAAACACCATATATTTT.